This T cell receptor (beta chain) was identified during a study of blood T cells in healthy people across ages. Whole-study findings and limits: Both naive CD4+ cell counts and diversity were greater in long-lived donors than in aged donors.

Germline-derived CDR1 and CDR2 are MDHEN and SYDVKM. V was shortened by 7 bases and J by 3 bases, with 13 bases between the two germline ends. CDR3 length equals 13 residues. The second PCR ran about 6 to 11 cycles with a sample-barcoded 5' primer and J-beta primers. TCRdb reprocessed the 5' RACE reads via MiXCR and lists one record per CDR3 protein. Among approximately 940,000 distinct CDR3 sequences listed, about 48% were seen once. This clonotype was seen only a few times. Antigen unknown. This receptor was taken from a man between 25 and 39 years old in good health. J is TRBJ2-7 and V is TRBV28; D gene unclear. Sequencing was carried out using blood. The CDR3 sequence is CASTSGQLYEQYF. Here the CDR3 DNA reads TGTGCCAGCACGTCGGGCCAGCTCTACGAGCAGTACTTC.